The 2 T cell receptor beta chains listed next were all sequenced from one sample in a study of T cell repertoires in cytomegalovirus infection (dated by TCRdb to the late 2010s). The data were produced on an Illumina HiSeq 1500. TCRdb trimmed the raw reads at Q25, called clones with MiXCR and kept productive beta chains. Identical CDR3 protein sequences are pooled into one entry, listed with their most common genes and DNA. The sample table lists under 600,000 distinct CDR3 sequences, about 15% of them with a count of one. The ten largest clones capture roughly a quarter of the sample. Sequencing input: CD8+ T cells from PBMCs. The receptors stem from a human donor in good health (CMV status not recorded). Some clones in this sample may be carry-over from other donors' samples.

This clonotype was seen repeatedly, ten times or more. The chain recombines TRBV4-2 with TRBJ2-7; a possible D gene is TRBD1 (6 bases). The CDR3 has 18 residues. Germline CDR1 reads LGHNA; CDR2 reads YNFKEQ. V lost 1 base and J lost 3, with 22 bases in between. The CDR3 sequence is CASSQGVNGRDNNYEQYF. CDR3 DNA sequence: TGTGCCAGCAGCCAAGGTGTAAATGGCCGGGACAACAACTACGAGCAGTACTTC.

The sample holds many counts of this clonotype. This chain joins TRBV5-1 and TRBJ2-2, with 8 bases that match TRBD2. Germline V gene data show CDR1 as SGHRS and CDR2 as YFSETQ. The CDR3 spans 17 residues. Trimming at V came to 3 bases and at J to 5 bases, leaving 12 bases not matched to a gene. In DNA form, the CDR3 reads TGCGCCAGCAGCTGGAAGGAGCGGGAGTCGCGGACCGGGGAGCTGTTTTTT. It yields the protein CASSWKERESRTGELFF.